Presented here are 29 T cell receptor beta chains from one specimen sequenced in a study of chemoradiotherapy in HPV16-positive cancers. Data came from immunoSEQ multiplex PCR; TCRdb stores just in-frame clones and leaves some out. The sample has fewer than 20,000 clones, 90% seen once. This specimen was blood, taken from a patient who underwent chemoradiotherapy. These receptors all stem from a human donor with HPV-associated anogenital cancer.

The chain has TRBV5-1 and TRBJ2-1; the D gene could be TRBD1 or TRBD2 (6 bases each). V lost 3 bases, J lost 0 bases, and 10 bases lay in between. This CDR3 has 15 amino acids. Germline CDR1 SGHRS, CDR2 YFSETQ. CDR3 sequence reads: CASSSGGLSYNEQFF. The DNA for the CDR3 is TGCGCCAGCAGCTCCGGGGGCCTCTCCTACAATGAGCAGTTCTTC.

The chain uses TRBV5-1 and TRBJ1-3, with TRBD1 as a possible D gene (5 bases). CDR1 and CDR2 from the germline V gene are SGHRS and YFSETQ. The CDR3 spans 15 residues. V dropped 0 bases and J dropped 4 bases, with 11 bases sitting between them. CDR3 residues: CASSLGSGLGNTIYF. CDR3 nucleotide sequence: TGCGCCAGCAGCTTGGGTTCAGGGCTGGGAAACACCATATATTTT. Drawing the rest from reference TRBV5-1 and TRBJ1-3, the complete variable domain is KAGVTQTPRYLIKTRGQQVTLSCSPISGHRSVSWYQQTPGQGLQFLFEYFSETQRNKGNFPGRFSGRQFSNSRSEMNVSTLELGDSALYLCASSLGSGLGNTIYFGEGSWLTVV.

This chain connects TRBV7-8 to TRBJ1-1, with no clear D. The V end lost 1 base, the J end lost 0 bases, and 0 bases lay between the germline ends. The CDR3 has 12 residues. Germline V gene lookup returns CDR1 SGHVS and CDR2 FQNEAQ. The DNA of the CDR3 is TGTGCCAGCAGCTTAGTGAACACTGAAGCTTTCTTT. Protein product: CASSLVNTEAFF.

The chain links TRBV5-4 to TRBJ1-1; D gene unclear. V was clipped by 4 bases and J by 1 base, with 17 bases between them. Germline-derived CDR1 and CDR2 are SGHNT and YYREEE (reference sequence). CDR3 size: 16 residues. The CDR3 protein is CASSPRSWQGNTEAFF. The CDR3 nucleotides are TGTGCCAGCAGCCCCAGGAGTTGGCAAGGGAACACTGAAGCTTTCTTT.

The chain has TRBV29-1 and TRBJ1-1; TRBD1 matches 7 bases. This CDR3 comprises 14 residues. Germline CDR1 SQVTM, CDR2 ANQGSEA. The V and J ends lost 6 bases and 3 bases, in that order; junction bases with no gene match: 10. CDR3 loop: CSVKEGGGDTEAFF. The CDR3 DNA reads TGCAGCGTAAAAGAAGGGGGCGGGGACACTGAAGCTTTCTTT.

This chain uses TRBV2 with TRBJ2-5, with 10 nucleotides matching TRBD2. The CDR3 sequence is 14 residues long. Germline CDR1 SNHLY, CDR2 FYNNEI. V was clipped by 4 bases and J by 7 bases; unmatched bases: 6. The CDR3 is CASSGRLAGGTQYF. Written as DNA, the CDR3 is TGTGCCAGCAGTGGGCGACTAGCGGGCGGGACCCAGTACTTC. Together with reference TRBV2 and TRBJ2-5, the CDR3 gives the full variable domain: EPEVTQTPSHQVTQMGQEVILRCVPISNHLYFYWYRQILGQKVEFLVSFYNNEISEKSEIFDDQFSVERPDGSNFTLKIRSTKLEDSAMYFCASSGRLAGGTQYFGPGTRLLVL.

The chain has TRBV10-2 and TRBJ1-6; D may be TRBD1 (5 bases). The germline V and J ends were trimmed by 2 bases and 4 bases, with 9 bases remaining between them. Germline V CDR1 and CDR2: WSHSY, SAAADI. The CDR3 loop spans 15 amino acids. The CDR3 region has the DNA TGCGCCAGCAGTGAGCTCAGGGTGTATAATTCACCCCTCCACTTT. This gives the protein CASSELRVYNSPLHF.

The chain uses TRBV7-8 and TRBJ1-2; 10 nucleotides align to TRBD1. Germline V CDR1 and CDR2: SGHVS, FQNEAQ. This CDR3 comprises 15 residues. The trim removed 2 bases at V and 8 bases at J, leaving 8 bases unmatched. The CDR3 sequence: CASSLIGGTGDGYTF. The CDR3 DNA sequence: TGTGCCAGCAGCTTAATTGGGGGGACAGGGGACGGCTACACCTTC. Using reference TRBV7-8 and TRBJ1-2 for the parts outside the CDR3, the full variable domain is GAGVSQSPRYKVAKRGQDVALRCDPISGHVSLFWYQQALGQGPEFLTYFQNEAQLDKSGLPSDRFFAERPEGSVSTLKIQRTQQEDSAVYLCASSLIGGTGDGYTFGSGTRLTVV.

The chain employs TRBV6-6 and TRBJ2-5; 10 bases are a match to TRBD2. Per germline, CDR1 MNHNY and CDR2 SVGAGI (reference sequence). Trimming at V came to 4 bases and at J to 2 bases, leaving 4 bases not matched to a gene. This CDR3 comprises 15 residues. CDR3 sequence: CASSLSSGGQETQYF. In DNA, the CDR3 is TGTGCCAGCAGTTTATCTAGCGGGGGACAAGAGACCCAGTACTTC.

DNA for the CDR3: TGTGCCAGCTCACGGATGGACAGGGAAGCTTTCTTT. Amino acids: CASSRMDREAFF. The chain joins TRBV18 to TRBJ1-1, with 7 positions matching TRBD1. CDR1 is KGHSH and CDR2 is LQKENI in the germline V gene. This CDR3 contains 12 residues. Unmatched junction bases numbered 4, after V lost 4 bases and J lost 8 bases. Based on the CDR3 plus reference TRBV18 and TRBJ1-1, the full variable domain is NAGVMQNPRHLVRRRGQEARLRCSPMKGHSHVYWYRQLPEEGLKFMVYLQKENIIDESGMPKERFSAEFPKEGPSILRIQQVVRGDSAAYFCASSRMDREAFFGQGTRLTVV.

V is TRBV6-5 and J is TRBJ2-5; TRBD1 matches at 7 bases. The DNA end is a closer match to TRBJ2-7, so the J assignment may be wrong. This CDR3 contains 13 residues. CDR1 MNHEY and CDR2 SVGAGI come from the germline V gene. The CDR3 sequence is CASSRQGTYEQYF. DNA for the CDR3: TGTGCCAGCAGCCGACAGGGAACCTACGAGCAGTACTTC.

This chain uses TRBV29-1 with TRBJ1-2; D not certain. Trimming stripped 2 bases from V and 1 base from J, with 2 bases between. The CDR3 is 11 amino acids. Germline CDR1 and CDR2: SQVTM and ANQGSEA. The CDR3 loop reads CSVEYNYGYTF. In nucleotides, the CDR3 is TGCAGCGTTGAATATAACTATGGCTACACCTTC. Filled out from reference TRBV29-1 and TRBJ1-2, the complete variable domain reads SAVISQKPSRDICQRGTSLTIQCQVDSQVTMMFWYRQQPGQSLTLIATANQGSEATYESGFVIDKFPISRPNLTFSTLTVSNMSPEDSSIYLCSVEYNYGYTFGSGTRLTVV.

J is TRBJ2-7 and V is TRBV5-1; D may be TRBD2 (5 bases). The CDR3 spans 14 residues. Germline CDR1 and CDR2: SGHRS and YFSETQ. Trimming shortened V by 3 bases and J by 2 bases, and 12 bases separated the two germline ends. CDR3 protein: CASSSGFTTYEQYF. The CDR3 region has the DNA TGCGCCAGCAGCTCGGGATTTACCACCTACGAGCAGTACTTC.

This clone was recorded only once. The CDR3 nucleotides read TGTGCCAGCAGCCCAAGAGCGCGGAATGAAGATACGCAGTATTTT. This translates into CASSPRARNEDTQYF. The rearrangement joins TRBV5-4 to TRBJ2-3; D is unresolved. The germline CDR1 and CDR2 sequences are SGHNT and YYREEE (reference sequence). Trimming cost V 4 bases and J 5 bases, with 17 bases left between them. This CDR3 region has 15 residues.

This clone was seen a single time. The CDR3 region has the DNA TGTGCCAGCAGCTCGGGACAGAACACCGGGGAGCTGTTTTTT. This sequence encodes CASSSGQNTGELFF. V and J are TRBV5-6 and TRBJ2-2; possible D gene TRBD1, 6 bases. Per germline, CDR1 SGHDT and CDR2 YYEEEE. The CDR3 contains 14 residues. The V gene lost 3 bases and the J gene lost 1 base, with 7 bases spanning the gap.

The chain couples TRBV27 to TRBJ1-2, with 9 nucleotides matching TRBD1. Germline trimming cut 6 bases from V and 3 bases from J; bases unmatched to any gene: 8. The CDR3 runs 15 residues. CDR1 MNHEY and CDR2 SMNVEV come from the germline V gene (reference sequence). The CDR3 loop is CASSRGQGLDYGYTF. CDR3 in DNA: TGTGCCAGCAGCCGCGGACAGGGGTTAGACTATGGCTACACCTTC.

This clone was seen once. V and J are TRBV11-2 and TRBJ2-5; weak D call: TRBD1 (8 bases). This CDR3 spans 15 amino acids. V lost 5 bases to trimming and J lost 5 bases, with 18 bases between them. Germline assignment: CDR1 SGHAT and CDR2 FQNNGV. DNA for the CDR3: TGTGCCAGCAGCCCTCGACAGGGGAGGGGGGAGACCCAGTACTTC. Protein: CASSPRQGRGETQYF.

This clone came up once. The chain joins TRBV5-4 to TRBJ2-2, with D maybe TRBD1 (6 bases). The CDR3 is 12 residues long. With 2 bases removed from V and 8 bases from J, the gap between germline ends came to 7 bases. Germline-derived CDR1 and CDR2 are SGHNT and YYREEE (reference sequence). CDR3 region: CASSFGQGELFF. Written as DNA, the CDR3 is TGTGCCAGCAGCTTTGGACAGGGGGAGCTGTTTTTT.

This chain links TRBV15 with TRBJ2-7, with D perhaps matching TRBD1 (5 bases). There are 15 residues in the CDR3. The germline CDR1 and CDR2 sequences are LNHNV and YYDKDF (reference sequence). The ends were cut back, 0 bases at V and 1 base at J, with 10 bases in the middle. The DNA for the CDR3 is TGTGCCACCAGCAGAGACCTGACAGTTTCCTACGAGCAGTACTTC. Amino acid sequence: CATSRDLTVSYEQYF. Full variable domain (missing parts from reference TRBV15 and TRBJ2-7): DAMVIQNPRYQVTQFGKPVTLSCSQTLNHNVMYWYQQKSSQAPKLLFHYYDKDFNNEADTPDNFQSRRPNTSFCFLDIRSPGLGDTAMYLCATSRDLTVSYEQYFGPGTRLTVT.

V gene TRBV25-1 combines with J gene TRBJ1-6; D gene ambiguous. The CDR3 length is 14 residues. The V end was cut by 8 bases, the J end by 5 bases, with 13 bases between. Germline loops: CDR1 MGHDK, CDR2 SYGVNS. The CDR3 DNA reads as TGTGCCAGCTCTGGATCTGCTAATAATTCACCCCTCCACTTT. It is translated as CASSGSANNSPLHF.

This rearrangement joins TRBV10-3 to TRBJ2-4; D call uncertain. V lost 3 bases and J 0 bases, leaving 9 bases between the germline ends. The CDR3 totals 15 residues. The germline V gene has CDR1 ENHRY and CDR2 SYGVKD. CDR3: CAISDPVLAKNIQYF. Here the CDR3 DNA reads TGTGCCATCAGTGATCCGGTCCTAGCCAAAAACATTCAGTACTTC.

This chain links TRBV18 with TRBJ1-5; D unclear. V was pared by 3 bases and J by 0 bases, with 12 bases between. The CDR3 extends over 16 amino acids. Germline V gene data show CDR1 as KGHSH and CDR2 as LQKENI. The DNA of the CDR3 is TGTGCCAGCTCACCTCCACAAGAGAATAGCAATCAGCCCCAGCATTTT. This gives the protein CASSPPQENSNQPQHF.

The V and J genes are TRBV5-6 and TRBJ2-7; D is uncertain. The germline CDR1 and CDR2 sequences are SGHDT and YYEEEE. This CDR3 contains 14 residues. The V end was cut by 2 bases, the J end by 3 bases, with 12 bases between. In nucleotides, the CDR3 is TGTGCCAGCAGCTTTTTCTTCTCGAGCTACGAGCAGTACGTC. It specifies CASSFFFSSYEQYV.

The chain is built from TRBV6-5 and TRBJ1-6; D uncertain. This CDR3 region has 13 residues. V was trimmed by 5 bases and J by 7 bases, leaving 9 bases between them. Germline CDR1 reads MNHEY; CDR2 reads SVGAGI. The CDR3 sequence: CASSTSYNSPLHF. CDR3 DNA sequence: TGTGCCAGCAGTACGAGTTACAATTCACCCCTCCACTTT.

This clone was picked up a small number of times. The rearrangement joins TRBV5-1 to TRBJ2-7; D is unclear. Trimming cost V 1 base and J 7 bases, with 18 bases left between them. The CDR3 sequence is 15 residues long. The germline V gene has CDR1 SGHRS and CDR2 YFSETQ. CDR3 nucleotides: TGCGCCAGCAGCTTGACCAGTCCAGGCCAGAGGGAGCAGTACTTC. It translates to CASSLTSPGQREQYF.

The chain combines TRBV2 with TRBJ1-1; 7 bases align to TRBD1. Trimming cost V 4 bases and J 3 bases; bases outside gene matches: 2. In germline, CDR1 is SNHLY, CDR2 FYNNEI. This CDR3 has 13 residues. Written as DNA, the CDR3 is TGTGCCAGCAGTGGGACAGGTTACACTGAAGCTTTCTTT. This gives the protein CASSGTGYTEAFF.

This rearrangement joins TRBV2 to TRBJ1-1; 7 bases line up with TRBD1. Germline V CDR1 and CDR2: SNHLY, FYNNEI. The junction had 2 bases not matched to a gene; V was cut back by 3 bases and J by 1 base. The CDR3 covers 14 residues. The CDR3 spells CASSEWTGNTEAFF. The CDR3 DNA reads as TGTGCCAGCAGTGAGTGGACAGGGAACACTGAAGCTTTCTTT.

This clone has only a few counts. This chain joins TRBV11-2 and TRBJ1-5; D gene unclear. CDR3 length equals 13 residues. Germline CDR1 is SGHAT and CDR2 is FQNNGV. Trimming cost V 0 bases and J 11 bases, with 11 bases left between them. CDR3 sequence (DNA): TGTGCCAGCAGCTTAGATACCGACGGGGCCCAGCATTTT. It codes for CASSLDTDGAQHF.

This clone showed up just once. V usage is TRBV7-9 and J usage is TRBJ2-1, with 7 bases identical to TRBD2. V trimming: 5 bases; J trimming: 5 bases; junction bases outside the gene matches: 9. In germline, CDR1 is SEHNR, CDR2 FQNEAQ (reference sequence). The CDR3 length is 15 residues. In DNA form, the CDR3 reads TGTGCCAGCAGCCCCATGGGGGGGTTGGACAATGAGCAGTTCTTC. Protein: CASSPMGGLDNEQFF.